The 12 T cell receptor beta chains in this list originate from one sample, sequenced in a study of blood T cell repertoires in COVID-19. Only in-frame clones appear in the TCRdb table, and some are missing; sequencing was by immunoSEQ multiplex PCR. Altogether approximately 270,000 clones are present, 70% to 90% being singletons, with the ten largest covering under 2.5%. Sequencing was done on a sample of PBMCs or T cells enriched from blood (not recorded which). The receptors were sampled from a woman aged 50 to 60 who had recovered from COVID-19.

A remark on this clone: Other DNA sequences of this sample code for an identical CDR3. The CDR3 region has the DNA TGTGCCAGTAGTTCGAGACAGACCAGCAATCAGCCCCAGCATTTT. Amino acid sequence: CASSSRQTSNQPQHF. The rearrangement uses TRBV19 and TRBJ1-5; D is perhaps TRBD1 (5 bases). CDR1 and CDR2 (germline): LNHDA, SQIVND (reference sequence). Trimming stripped 5 bases from V and 1 base from J, with 12 bases between. CDR3 size: 15 residues. Full variable domain (rest looked up from reference TRBV19 and TRBJ1-5): DGGITQSPKYLFRKEGQNVTLSCEQNLNHDAMYWYRQDPGQGLRLIYYSQIVNDFQKGDIAEGYSVSREKKESFPLTVTSAQKNPTAFYLCASSSRQTSNQPQHFGDGTRLSIL.

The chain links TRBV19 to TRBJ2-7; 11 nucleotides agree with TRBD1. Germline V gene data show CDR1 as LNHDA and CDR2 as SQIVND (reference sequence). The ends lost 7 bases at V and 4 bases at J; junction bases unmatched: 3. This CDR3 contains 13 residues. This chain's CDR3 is CASTGQGAYEQYF. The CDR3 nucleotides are TGTGCCAGTACCGGACAGGGGGCTTACGAGCAGTACTTC.

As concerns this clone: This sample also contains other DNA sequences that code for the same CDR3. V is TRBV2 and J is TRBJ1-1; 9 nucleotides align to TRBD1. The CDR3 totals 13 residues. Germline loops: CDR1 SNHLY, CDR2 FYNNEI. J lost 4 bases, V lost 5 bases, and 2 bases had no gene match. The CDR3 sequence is CASSLTGGTEAFF. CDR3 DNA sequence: TGTGCCAGCAGTCTGACAGGGGGCACTGAAGCTTTCTTT.

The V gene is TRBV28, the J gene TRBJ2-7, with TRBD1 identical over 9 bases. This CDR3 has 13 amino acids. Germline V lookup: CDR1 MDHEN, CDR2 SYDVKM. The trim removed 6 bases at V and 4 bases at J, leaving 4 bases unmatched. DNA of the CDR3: TGTGCCAGCAGCCAAGGACAGGGGTACGAGCAGTACTTC. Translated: CASSQGQGYEQYF.

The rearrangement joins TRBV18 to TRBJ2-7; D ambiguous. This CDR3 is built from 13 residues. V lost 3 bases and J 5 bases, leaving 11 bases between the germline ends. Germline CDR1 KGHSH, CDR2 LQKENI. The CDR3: CASSPDTRHEQYF. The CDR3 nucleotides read TGTGCCAGCTCACCCGACACGCGCCACGAGCAGTACTTC.

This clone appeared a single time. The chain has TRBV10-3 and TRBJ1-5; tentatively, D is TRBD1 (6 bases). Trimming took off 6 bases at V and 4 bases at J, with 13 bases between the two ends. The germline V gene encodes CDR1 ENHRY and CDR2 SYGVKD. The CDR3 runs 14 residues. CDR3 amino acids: CAIRSSTGNQPQHF. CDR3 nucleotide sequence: TGTGCCATCAGATCATCTACAGGGAATCAGCCCCAGCATTTT.

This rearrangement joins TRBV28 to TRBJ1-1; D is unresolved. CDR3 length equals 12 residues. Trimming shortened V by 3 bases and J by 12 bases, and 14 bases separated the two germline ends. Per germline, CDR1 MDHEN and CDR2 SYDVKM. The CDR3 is CASSLTEVGSFF. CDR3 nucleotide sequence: TGTGCCAGCAGTTTGACGGAGGTGGGATCTTTCTTT.

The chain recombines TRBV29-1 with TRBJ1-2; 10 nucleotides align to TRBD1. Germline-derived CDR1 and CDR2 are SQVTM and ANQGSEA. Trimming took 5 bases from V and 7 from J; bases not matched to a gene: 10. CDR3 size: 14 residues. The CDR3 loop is CSVPDRQGAFGYTF. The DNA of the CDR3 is TGCAGCGTTCCAGACAGACAGGGGGCATTTGGCTACACCTTC.

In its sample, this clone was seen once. CDR3 loop: CASSEGGLNNEQFF. CDR3 nucleotide sequence: TGTGCCAGCAGTGAAGGTGGGCTGAACAATGAGCAGTTCTTC. The J gene is TRBJ2-1, the V gene TRBV2; D remains ambiguous. Germline V CDR1 and CDR2: SNHLY, FYNNEI. V lost 1 base and J 5 bases, leaving 9 bases between the germline ends. The CDR3 is 14 amino acids.

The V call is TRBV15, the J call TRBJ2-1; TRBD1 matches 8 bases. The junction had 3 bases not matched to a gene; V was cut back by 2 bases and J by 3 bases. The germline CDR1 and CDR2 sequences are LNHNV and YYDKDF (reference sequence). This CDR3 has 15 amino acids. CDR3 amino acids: CATSRSGTGYNEQFF. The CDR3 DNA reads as TGTGCCACCAGCAGATCCGGGACAGGCTACAATGAGCAGTTCTTC. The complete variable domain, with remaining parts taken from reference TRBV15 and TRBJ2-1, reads DAMVIQNPRYQVTQFGKPVTLSCSQTLNHNVMYWYQQKSSQAPKLLFHYYDKDFNNEADTPDNFQSRRPNTSFCFLDIRSPGLGDTAMYLCATSRSGTGYNEQFFGPGTRLTVL.

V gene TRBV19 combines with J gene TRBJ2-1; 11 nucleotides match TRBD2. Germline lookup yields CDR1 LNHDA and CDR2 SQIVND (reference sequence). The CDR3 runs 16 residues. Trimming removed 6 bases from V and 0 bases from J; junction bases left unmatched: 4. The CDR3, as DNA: TGTGCCAGTAGCCTAGCGGGAGGCCACTCCTACAATGAGCAGTTCTTC. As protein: CASSLAGGHSYNEQFF.

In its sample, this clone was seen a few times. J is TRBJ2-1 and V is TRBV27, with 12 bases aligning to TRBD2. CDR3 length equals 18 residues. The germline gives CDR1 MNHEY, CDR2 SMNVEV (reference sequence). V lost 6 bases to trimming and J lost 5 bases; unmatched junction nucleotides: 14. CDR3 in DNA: TGTGCCAGCAGAAGGGGACTAGCGGGCCCCAGATCTAACAATGAGCAGTTCTTC. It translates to CASRRGLAGPRSNNEQFF.